These 17 T cell receptor beta chains came from one sample sequenced in a study of regulatory and conventional T cells in RAG deficiency. Conventional CD4+ T cells were sorted from blood as CD25-low CD127-high cells. Method: immunoSEQ multiplex PCR; TCRdb's copy keeps in-frame clones and lacks some. The data contain under 35,000 clones, about 78% of them singletons. These data also formed part of another study, on regulatory T cells. That report notes: Amplification used 52 TRBV primers and 13 TRBJ primers.

The sequenced material came from CD4+ effector T cells sorted from blood. Every receptor here comes from a human donor in good health.

This clone was detected a few times. This sequence joins TRBV5-4 and TRBJ1-6, with D perhaps matching TRBD1 (5 bases). This CDR3 spans 16 amino acids. Trimming cost V 4 bases and J 0 bases, with 11 bases left between them. Germline lookup yields CDR1 SGHNT and CDR2 YYREEE (reference sequence). In nucleotides, the CDR3 is TGTGCCAGCAGCGGTGGGGGGAGCTCCTATAATTCACCCCTCCACTTT. This sequence encodes CASSGGGSSYNSPLHF. Complete variable domain (other parts from reference TRBV5-4 and TRBJ1-6): ETGVTQSPTHLIKTRGQQVTLRCSSQSGHNTVSWYQQALGQGPQFIFQYYREEENGRGNFPPRFSGLQFPNYSSELNVNALELDDSALYLCASSGGGSSYNSPLHFGNGTRLTVT.

J is TRBJ1-5 and V is TRBV7-2, with TRBD1 as a possible D gene (6 bases). The CDR3 has 13 amino acids. V was pared by 5 bases and J by 8 bases, with 13 bases between. Germline V gene lookup returns CDR1 SGHTA and CDR2 FQGNSA. Here the CDR3 reads CASSRDNQKPQHF. DNA for the CDR3: TGTGCCAGCAGCAGGGACAACCAGAAGCCCCAGCATTTT.

The rearrangement uses TRBV9 and TRBJ2-1; 12 nucleotides align to TRBD2. The J segment lost 13 bases and the V segment lost 1 base, leaving 12 bases of the junction unmatched. CDR3 length equals 16 residues. The germline CDR1 and CDR2 sequences are SGDLS and YYNGEE. CDR3 nucleotides: TGTGCCAGCAGCGTAACCCCCCCCCGACTAGCGGGGGACCAGTTCTTC. Residues: CASSVTPPRLAGDQFF.

This clone was seen more than once but under ten times. The chain couples TRBV29-1 to TRBJ1-2; TRBD1 might be the D (5 bases). The ends were cut back, 4 bases at V and 8 bases at J, with 8 bases in the middle. The length of the CDR3 is 10 residues. Per germline, CDR1 SQVTM and CDR2 ANQGSEA. The CDR3 coding sequence is TGCAGCGTTGGTAGGGGAGGCTACACCTTC. Its translation is CSVGRGGYTF. Complete variable domain (other parts from reference TRBV29-1 and TRBJ1-2): SAVISQKPSRDICQRGTSLTIQCQVDSQVTMMFWYRQQPGQSLTLIATANQGSEATYESGFVIDKFPISRPNLTFSTLTVSNMSPEDSSIYLCSVGRGGYTFGSGTRLTVV.

The rearrangement joins TRBV7-8 to TRBJ2-2, with TRBD2 identical over 9 bases. The CDR3 is 16 residues long. CDR1 SGHVS and CDR2 FQNEAQ come from the germline V gene. Trimming at V came to 4 bases and at J to 3 bases, leaving 6 bases not matched to a gene. The CDR3 protein is CASSSLAGAYTGELFF. The CDR3 DNA sequence: TGTGCCAGCAGCTCATTAGCGGGGGCCTACACCGGGGAGCTGTTTTTT.

The chain couples TRBV11-2 to TRBJ1-1; D unclear. The CDR3 sequence is 13 residues long. V was pared by 6 bases and J by 0 bases, with 8 bases between. Germline V lookup: CDR1 SGHAT, CDR2 FQNNGV. The CDR3 DNA reads TGTGCCAGCAGACGGAACATGAACACTGAAGCTTTCTTT. This translates into CASRRNMNTEAFF.

The chain is built from TRBV5-1 and TRBJ2-3; the match to TRBD2 covers 10 bases. CDR1 and CDR2 (germline): SGHRS, YFSETQ. Germline trimming cut 2 bases from V and 2 bases from J; bases unmatched to any gene: 5. The CDR3 loop spans 16 amino acids. CDR3 region: CASSFLAGDPTDTQYF. The CDR3, as DNA: TGCGCCAGCAGCTTTCTAGCGGGGGACCCCACAGATACGCAGTATTTT.

V usage is TRBV4-1 and J usage is TRBJ2-3; D might be TRBD1 or TRBD2, each matching 5 bases. Germline values: CDR1 MGHRA, CDR2 YSYEKL. The CDR3 is 15 amino acids. Trimming shortened V by 4 bases and J by 3 bases, and 14 bases separated the two germline ends. CDR3 in DNA: TGCGCCAGCAGCCGATCGGGACCAACGACAGATACGCAGTATTTT. It yields the protein CASSRSGPTTDTQYF.

V is TRBV14 and J is TRBJ1-2; possible D gene TRBD1, 6 bases. The CDR3 covers 15 residues. V lost 1 base and J 4 bases, leaving 13 bases between the germline ends. Germline CDR1 reads SGHDN; CDR2 reads FVKESK. The CDR3 nucleotides are TGTGCCAGCAGCCAAGCGGGGGGCCGTGGCTATGGCTACACCTTC. Residues: CASSQAGGRGYGYTF.

This clone turned up a few times. CDR3 DNA sequence: TGCGCCAGCAGACCCGGGACAGAGGCCTACGAGCAGTACTTC. Encoded protein: CASRPGTEAYEQYF. The chain has TRBV5-1 and TRBJ2-7; 7 bases agree with TRBD1. The CDR3 is made up of 14 amino acids. Per the germline V gene, CDR1 is SGHRS and CDR2 is YFSETQ. Losses at the gene ends were 5 bases for V and 2 bases for J; bases not matched to a gene: 7.

CDR3 sequence: CASNSGGQNQPQHF. The CDR3 DNA follows: TGTGCCAGCAACAGCGGAGGGCAGAATCAGCCCCAGCATTTT. The V gene is TRBV7-9, the J gene TRBJ1-5; D is uncertain. The length of the CDR3 is 14 residues. V was clipped by 7 bases and J by 4 bases, with 14 bases between them. Germline CDR1 reads SEHNR; CDR2 reads FQNEAQ (reference sequence). Supplemented by reference TRBV7-9 and TRBJ1-5, the full variable domain reads DTGVSQNPRHKITKRGQNVTFRCDPISEHNRLYWYRQTLGQGPEFLTYFQNEAQLEKSRLLSDRFSAERPKGSFSTLEIQRTEQGDSAMYLCASNSGGQNQPQHFGDGTRLSIL.

V is TRBV10-3 and J is TRBJ1-1; no definite D call. The germline V gene has CDR1 ENHRY and CDR2 SYGVKD. The V end lost 6 bases, the J end lost 6 bases, and 14 bases lay between the germline ends. The CDR3 has 13 amino acids. In DNA, the CDR3 is TGTGCCATCAGCCCCTCGAGGGCGGCTGAAGCTTTCTTT. It translates to CAISPSRAAEAFF.

The chain is built from TRBV6-1 and TRBJ1-5, with 10 bases matching TRBD1. This CDR3 spans 15 amino acids. CDR1 MNHNS and CDR2 SASEGT come from the germline V gene. Unmatched junction bases numbered 4, after V lost 1 base and J lost 7 bases. The CDR3 loop is CASSEGQGAWQPQHF. DNA of the CDR3: TGTGCCAGCAGTGAAGGACAGGGGGCATGGCAGCCCCAGCATTTT.

This clone was detected a few times. The chain links TRBV7-6 to TRBJ2-7; D possibly uses TRBD1 or TRBD2 (5 bases each). Trimming removed 2 bases from V and 9 bases from J, with 14 bases in between. This CDR3 comprises 13 residues. Per the germline V gene, CDR1 is SGHVS and CDR2 is FNYEAQ. The CDR3 reads CASSLWGNRGQYF. CDR3 bases: TGTGCCAGCAGCTTATGGGGCAATCGGGGGCAGTACTTC.

J is TRBJ2-2 and V is TRBV5-1, with 12 bases identical to TRBD2. The junction had 11 bases not matched to a gene; V was cut back by 4 bases and J by 1 base. Germline V lookup: CDR1 SGHRS, CDR2 YFSETQ. The CDR3 is 19 amino acids. The CDR3 loop reads CASSPRTSGVRLNTGELFF. CDR3 bases: TGCGCCAGCAGCCCCAGGACTAGCGGGGTGAGACTGAACACCGGGGAGCTGTTTTTT.

This rearrangement joins TRBV5-4 to TRBJ2-2; tentative D call: TRBD2 (6 bases). The CDR3 has 14 residues. The V gene's germline CDR1 is SGHNT and CDR2 YYREEE (reference sequence). V lost 4 bases, J lost 1 base, and 8 bases lay in between. The CDR3: CASSRRENTGELFF. The CDR3 DNA sequence: TGTGCCAGCAGCCGGCGGGAGAACACCGGGGAGCTGTTTTTT.

J is TRBJ1-2 and V is TRBV6-5; unclear D gene. Germline V lookup: CDR1 MNHEY, CDR2 SVGAGI. The ends were cut back, 7 bases at V and 3 bases at J, with 18 bases in the middle. CDR3 length: 15 amino acids. The CDR3 region is CASKKGPLGHYGYTF. The CDR3 nucleotides read TGTGCCAGCAAAAAGGGCCCTTTAGGCCACTATGGCTACACCTTC.